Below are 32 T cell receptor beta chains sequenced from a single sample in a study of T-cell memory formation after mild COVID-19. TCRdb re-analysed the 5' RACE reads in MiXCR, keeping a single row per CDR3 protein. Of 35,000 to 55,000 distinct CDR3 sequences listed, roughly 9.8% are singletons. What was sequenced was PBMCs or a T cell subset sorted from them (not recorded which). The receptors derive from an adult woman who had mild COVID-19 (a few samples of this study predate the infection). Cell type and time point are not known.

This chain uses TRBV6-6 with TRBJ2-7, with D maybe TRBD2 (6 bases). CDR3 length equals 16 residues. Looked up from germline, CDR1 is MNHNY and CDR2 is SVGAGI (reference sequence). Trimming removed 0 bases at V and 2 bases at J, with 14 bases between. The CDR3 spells CASSYSIVGGAYEQYF. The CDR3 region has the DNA TGTGCCAGCAGTTACTCGATTGTTGGCGGGGCCTACGAGCAGTACTTC.

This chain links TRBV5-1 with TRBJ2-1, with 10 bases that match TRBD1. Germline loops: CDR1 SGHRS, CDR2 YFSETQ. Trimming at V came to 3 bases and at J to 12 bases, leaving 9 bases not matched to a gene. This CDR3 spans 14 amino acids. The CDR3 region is CASSSGQGEDGQFF. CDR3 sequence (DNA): TGCGCCAGCAGCTCCGGACAGGGGGAGGATGGGCAGTTCTTC.

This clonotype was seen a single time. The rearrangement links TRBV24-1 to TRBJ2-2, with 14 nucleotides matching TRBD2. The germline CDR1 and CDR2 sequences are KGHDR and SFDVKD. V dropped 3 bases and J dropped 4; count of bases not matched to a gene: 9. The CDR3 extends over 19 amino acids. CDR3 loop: CATSDVPGLAGAGTGELFF. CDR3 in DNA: TGTGCCACCAGTGATGTCCCGGGACTAGCGGGAGCGGGCACCGGGGAGCTGTTTTTT.

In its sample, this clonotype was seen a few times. Here the CDR3 DNA reads TGTGCCAGCAGCGGCGACCCATCTAACTATGGCTACACCTTC. Translated: CASSGDPSNYGYTF. The rearrangement joins TRBV11-1 to TRBJ1-2; D not certain. Germline values: CDR1 SGHAT, CDR2 FQDESV (reference sequence). The CDR3 is 14 amino acids. Trimming removed 5 bases at V and 0 bases at J, with 10 bases between.

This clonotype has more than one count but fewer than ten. CDR3 region: CASSLSEHYGYTF. CDR3 coding DNA: TGTGCCAGCAGTCTTTCTGAGCACTATGGCTACACCTTC. The chain carries TRBV6-5 and TRBJ1-2; D call uncertain. The CDR3 sequence is 13 residues long. Germline-derived CDR1 and CDR2 are MNHEY and SVGAGI. V was shortened by 5 bases and J by 3 bases, with 10 bases between the two germline ends.

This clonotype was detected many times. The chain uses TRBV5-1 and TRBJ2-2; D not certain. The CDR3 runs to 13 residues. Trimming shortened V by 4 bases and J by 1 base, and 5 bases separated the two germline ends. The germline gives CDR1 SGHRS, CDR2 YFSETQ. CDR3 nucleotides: TGCGCCAGCAGCGGTCGGAACACCGGGGAGCTGTTTTTT. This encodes CASSGRNTGELFF.

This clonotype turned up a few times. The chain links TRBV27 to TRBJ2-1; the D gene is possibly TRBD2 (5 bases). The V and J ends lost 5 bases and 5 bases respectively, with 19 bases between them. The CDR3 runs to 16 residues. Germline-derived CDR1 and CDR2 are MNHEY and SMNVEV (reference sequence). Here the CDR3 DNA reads TGTGCCAGCAGTACCTATCTAGGAGGCTATGACAATGAGCAGTTCTTC. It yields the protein CASSTYLGGYDNEQFF.

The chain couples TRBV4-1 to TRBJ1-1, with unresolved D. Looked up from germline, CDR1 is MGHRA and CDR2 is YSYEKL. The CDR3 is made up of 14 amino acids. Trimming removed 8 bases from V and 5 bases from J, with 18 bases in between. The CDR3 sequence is CASRGPLMGTEAFF. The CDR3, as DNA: TGCGCCAGCCGAGGGCCCCTCATGGGGACTGAAGCTTTCTTT.

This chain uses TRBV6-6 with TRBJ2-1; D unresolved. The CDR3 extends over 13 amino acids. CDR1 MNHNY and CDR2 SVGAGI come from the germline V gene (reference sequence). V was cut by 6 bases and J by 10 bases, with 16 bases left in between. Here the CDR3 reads CASRAREDGEQFF. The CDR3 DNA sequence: TGTGCCAGCAGAGCTCGAGAGGATGGGGAGCAGTTCTTC.

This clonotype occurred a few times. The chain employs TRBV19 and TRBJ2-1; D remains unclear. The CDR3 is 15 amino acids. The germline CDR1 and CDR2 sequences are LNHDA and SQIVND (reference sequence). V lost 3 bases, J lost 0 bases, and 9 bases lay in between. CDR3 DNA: TGTGCCAGTAGTATTACCTGGAGCTCCTACAATGAGCAGTTCTTC. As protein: CASSITWSSYNEQFF. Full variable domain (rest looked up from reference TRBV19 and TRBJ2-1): DGGITQSPKYLFRKEGQNVTLSCEQNLNHDAMYWYRQDPGQGLRLIYYSQIVNDFQKGDIAEGYSVSREKKESFPLTVTSAQKNPTAFYLCASSITWSSYNEQFFGPGTRLTVL.

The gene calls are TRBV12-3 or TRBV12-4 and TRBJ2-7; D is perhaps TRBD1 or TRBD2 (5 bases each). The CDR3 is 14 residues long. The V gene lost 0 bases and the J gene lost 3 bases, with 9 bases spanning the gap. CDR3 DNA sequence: TGTGCCAGCAGTTTAGCCGGGGCCCACTACGAGCAGTACTTC. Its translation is CASSLAGAHYEQYF.

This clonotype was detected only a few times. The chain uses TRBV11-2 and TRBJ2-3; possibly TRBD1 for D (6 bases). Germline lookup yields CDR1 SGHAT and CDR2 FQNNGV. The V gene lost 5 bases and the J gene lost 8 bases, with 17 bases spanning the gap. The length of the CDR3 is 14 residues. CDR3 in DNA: TGTGCCAGCAGCGAACCACAGGGTTGGGGTACGCAGTATTTT. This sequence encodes CASSEPQGWGTQYF.

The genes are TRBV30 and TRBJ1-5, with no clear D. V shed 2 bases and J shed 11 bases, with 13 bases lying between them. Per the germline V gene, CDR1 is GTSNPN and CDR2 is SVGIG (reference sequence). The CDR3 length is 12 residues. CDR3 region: CAWSTTGFTQHF. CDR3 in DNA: TGTGCCTGGAGTACTACGGGATTCACCCAGCATTTT.

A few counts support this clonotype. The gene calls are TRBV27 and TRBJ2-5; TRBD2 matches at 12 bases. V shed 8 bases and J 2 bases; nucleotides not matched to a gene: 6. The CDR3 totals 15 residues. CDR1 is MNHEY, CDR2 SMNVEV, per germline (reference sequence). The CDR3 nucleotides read TGTGCCAGCGGGGGACTAGCGGGCAATCAAGAGACCCAGTACTTC. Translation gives CASGGLAGNQETQYF.

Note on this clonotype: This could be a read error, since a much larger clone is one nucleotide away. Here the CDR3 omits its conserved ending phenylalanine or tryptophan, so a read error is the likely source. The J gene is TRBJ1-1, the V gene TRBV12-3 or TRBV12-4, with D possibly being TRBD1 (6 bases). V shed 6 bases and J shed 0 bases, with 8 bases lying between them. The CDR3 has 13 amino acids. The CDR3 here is CASRGAVNTEAFS. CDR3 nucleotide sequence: TGTGCCAGCAGGGGGGCAGTGAACACTGAAGCTTTCTCT.

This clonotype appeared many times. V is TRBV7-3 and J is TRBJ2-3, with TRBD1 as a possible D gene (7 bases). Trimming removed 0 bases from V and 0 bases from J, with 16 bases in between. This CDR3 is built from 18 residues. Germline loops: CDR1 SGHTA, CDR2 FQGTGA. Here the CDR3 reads CASSLTSGGGGSTDTQYF. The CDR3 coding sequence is TGTGCCAGCAGCTTAACGTCAGGAGGGGGCGGTAGCACAGATACGCAGTATTTT.

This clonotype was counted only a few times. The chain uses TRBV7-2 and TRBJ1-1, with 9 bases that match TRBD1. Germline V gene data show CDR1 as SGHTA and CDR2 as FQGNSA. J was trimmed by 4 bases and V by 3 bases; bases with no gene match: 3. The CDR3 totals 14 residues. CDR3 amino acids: CASSFQDRGTEAFF. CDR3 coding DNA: TGTGCCAGCAGCTTCCAGGACAGGGGCACTGAAGCTTTCTTT.

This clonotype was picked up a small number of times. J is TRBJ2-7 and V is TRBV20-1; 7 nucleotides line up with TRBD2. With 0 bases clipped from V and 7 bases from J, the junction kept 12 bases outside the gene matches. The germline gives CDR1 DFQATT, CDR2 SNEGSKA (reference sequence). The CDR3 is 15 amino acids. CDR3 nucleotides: TGCAGTGCTAGAGATTGGGTGGCGGGAGATAGGGAGCAGTACTTC. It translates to CSARDWVAGDREQYF.

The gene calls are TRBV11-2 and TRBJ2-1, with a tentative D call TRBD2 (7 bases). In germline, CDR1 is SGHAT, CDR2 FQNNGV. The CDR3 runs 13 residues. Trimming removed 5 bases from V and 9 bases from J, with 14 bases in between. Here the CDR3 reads CASSRGGPGEQFF. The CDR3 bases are TGTGCCAGCAGCAGGGGGGGGCCCGGTGAGCAGTTCTTC. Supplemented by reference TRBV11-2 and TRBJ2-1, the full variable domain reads EAGVAQSPRYKIIEKRQSVAFWCNPISGHATLYWYQQILGQGPKLLIQFQNNGVVDDSQLPKDRFSAERLKGVDSTLKIQPAKLEDSAVYLCASSRGGPGEQFFGPGTRLTVL.

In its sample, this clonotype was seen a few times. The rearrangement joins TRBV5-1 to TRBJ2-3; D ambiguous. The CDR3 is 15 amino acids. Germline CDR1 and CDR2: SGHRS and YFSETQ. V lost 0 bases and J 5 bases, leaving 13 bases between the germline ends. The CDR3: CASSLASGPQDTQYF. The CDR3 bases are TGCGCCAGCAGCTTGGCGTCAGGCCCACAAGATACGCAGTATTTT.

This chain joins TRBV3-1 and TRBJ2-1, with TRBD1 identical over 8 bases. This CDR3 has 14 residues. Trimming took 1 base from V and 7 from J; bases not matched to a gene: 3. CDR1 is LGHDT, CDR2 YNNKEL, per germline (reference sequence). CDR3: CASSQAQGANEQFF. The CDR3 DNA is TGTGCCAGCAGCCAAGCCCAGGGGGCGAATGAGCAGTTCTTC.

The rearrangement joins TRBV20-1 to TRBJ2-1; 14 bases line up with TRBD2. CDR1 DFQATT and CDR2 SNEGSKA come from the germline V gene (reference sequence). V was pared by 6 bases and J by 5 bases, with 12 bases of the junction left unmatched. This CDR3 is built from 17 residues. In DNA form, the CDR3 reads TGCAGTGCCAAAAAGACTAGCGGGAGGGCCGGGCACAATGAGCAGTTCTTC. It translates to CSAKKTSGRAGHNEQFF.

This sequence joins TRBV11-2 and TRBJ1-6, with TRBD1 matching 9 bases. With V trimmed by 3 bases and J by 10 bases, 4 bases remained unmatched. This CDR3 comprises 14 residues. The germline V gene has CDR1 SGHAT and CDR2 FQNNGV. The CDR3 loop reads CASSLGTGPSPLHF. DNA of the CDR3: TGTGCCAGCAGCTTGGGGACAGGGCCATCACCCCTCCACTTT.

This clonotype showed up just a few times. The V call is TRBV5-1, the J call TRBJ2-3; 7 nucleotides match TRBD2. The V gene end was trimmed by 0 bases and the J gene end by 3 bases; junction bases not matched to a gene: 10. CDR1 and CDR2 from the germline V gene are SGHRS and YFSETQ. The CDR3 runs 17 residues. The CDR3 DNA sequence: TGCGCCAGCAGCTTGGAGCGAGTGGGAGGGAATACAGATACGCAGTATTTT. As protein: CASSLERVGGNTDTQYF.

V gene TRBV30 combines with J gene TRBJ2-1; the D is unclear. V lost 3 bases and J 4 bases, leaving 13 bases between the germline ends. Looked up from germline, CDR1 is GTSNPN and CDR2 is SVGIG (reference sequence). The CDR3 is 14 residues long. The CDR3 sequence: CAWRTRPGYNEQFF. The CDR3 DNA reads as TGTGCCTGGAGGACTCGACCCGGTTACAATGAGCAGTTCTTC.

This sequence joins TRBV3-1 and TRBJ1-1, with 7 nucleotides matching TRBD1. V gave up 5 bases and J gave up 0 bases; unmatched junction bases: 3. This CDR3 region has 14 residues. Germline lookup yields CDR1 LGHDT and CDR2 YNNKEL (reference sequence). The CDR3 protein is CASSRQGMNTEAFF. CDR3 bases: TGTGCCAGCAGCAGACAGGGTATGAACACTGAAGCTTTCTTT.

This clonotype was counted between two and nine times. The CDR3 spells CASRETRTGQETQYF. The CDR3 DNA sequence: TGTGCCAGCAGGGAAACCCGGACAGGGCAAGAGACCCAGTACTTC. This chain joins TRBV12-3 or TRBV12-4 and TRBJ2-5; 8 positions agree with TRBD1. V dropped 6 bases and J dropped 2; count of bases not matched to a gene: 8. The CDR3 spans 15 residues.

The CDR3 protein is CASNEFMNTEAFF. DNA of the CDR3: TGTGCCAGCAACGAGTTTATGAACACTGAAGCTTTCTTT. This chain connects TRBV2 to TRBJ1-1; D unresolved. Trimming cost V 7 bases and J 0 bases, with 9 bases left between them. This CDR3 spans 13 amino acids. Germline V gives CDR1 SNHLY, CDR2 FYNNEI.

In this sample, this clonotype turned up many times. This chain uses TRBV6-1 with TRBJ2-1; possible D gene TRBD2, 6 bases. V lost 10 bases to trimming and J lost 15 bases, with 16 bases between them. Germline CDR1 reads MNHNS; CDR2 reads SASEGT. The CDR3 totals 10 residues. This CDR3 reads CATRRGELFF. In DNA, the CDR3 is TGTGCCACCCGTCGCGGGGAATTGTTCTTC.

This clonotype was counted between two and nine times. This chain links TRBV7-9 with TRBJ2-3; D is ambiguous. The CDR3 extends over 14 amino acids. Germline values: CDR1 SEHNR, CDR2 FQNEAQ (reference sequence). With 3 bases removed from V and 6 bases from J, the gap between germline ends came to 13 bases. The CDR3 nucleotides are TGTGCCAGCAGCTTGGTGTTCAGTGCGGATACGCAGTATTTT. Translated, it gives CASSLVFSADTQYF.

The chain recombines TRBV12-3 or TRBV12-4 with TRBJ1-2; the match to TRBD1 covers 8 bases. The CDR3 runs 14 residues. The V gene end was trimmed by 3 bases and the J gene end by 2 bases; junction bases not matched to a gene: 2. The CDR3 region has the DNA TGTGCCAGCAGTTTTAGACAGGGGAACTATGGCTACACCTTC. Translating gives CASSFRQGNYGYTF.

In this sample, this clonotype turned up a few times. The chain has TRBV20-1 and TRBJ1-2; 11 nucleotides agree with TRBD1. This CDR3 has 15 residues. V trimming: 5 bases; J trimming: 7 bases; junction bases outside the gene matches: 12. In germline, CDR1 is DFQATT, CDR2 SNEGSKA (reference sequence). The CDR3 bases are TGCAGTGCTCCCGGACAGGGGGCCGCGATTGGTGGCTACACCTTC. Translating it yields CSAPGQGAAIGGYTF.